This TCR beta chain was recorded in a study of blood T cell repertoires in COVID-19. The germline V gene encodes CDR1 SGHRS and CDR2 YFSETQ. The CDR3 has 16 amino acids. The data were produced by immunoSEQ multiplex PCR, yet TCRdb's version contains in-frame clones alone and is incomplete. The sample consists of some 130,000 clones, approximately 86% of them appearing once. Concerning this clone itself: The junction departs from germline at one end; a sequencing error may be responsible.

The V and J genes are TRBV5-1 and TRBJ1-1, with 8 bases that match TRBD1. The sequenced sample was PBMCs or T cells enriched from blood (not recorded which). The sequence was obtained from a woman between 50 and 59 years old who had recovered from COVID-19. The CDR3 region has the DNA TGCGCCAGCAGCTTGAGTCCCCCGACAGGGGCCCCTGACGCTTTCTTT. It specifies CASSLSPPTGAPDAFF.